This T cell receptor beta chain was found in a study of T-cell reconstitution after alpha-beta-depleted transplantation in children. Overall study results and limits: Reportedly, roughly two months post-transplant, alpha-beta T cells arose from several hundred expanded graft clones.

During its preparation, the TCRbeta library received unique molecular identifiers. Using its own MiXCR run on the PCR reads, TCRdb lists one record per CDR3 protein. The sample has around 440,000 distinct CDR3 sequences, over 9.5% seen once. Many counts were recorded for this clonotype. The antigen is not known. V was clipped by 5 bases and J by 4 bases; unmatched bases: 8. The CDR3 is 16 amino acids. The origin of this receptor is a child aged 2 to 10 with inherited bone marrow failure, due to receive a stem cell transplant. Sample: PBMCs, taken before TCRalphabeta/CD19-depleted stem cell transplant. This chain joins TRBV12-3 or TRBV12-4 and TRBJ2-7; 13 nucleotides agree with TRBD2. The CDR3 protein is CASSGQLAGGPYEQYF. For the CDR3, the DNA is TGTGCCAGCAGTGGACAACTAGCGGGAGGGCCTTACGAGCAGTACTTC.